This T cell receptor beta chain was captured by sequencing in a study of blood T cells in healthy people across ages. Whole-study context: About one barcoded TCR beta cDNA was captured per two T cells.

General study points: PBMCs went unsorted, and a conclusive naive versus antigen-experienced comparison was therefore prevented.

In the case of this clonotype: Its antigen is not identified.

Next came a second PCR, run for about 6 to 11 cycles, which used a sample-barcoded 5' primer along with a J-beta primer mix. Every sample gave at least 3 million paired-end reads containing CDR3. TCRdb independently ran MiXCR on the 5' RACE reads; one entry per CDR3 protein. Of about a million distinct CDR3 sequences in the sample, roughly two fifths were seen once. Individuals who donated were healthy Caucasians from Russia aged about 6 to 90. Per germline, CDR1 MNHEY and CDR2 SVGEGT. The CDR3 totals 15 residues. With 2 bases clipped from V and 2 bases from J, the junction kept 6 bases outside the gene matches.

This receptor was obtained from a man aged 18 to 30 in good health. V is TRBV6-2 or TRBV6-3 and J is TRBJ2-7, with 7 bases fitting TRBD2. The sequenced sample consisted of blood. The CDR3 DNA sequence: TGTGCCAGCAGTTACGGACCACTAGCGACCTACGAGCAGTACTTC. Encoded protein: CASSYGPLATYEQYF.